The present TCR beta chain was sequenced within a study of T-cell reconstitution after alpha-beta-depleted transplantation in children. The authors prepared the TCRbeta library with unique molecular identifiers. TCRdb re-called the PCR reads through MiXCR, storing one row per CDR3 protein. This sample carries 610,000 or so distinct CDR3 sequences, about a quarter of them seen once, and the ten largest clones take about 35%. With 2 bases clipped from V and 7 bases from J, the junction kept 11 bases outside the gene matches. The CDR3 totals 15 residues. Germline values: CDR1 DFQATT, CDR2 SNEGSKA (reference sequence). For this clonotype: The antigen is not known.

The study, taken as a whole, reports: The study traced high day-60 TCRbeta diversity in some patients to surviving recipient T cells and thymic progenitors.

The J gene is TRBJ2-1, the V gene TRBV20-1; 7 bases fit TRBD2. The receptor was derived from a boy in the first two years of life with Wiskott-Aldrich syndrome, due to receive a stem cell transplant. Sequences were derived from PBMCs, sampled before TCRalphabeta/CD19-depleted stem cell transplant. The DNA of the CDR3 is TGCAGTGCTAGATACGGCGGACTAGAGATTAATGAGCAGTTCTTC. Protein: CSARYGGLEINEQFF.